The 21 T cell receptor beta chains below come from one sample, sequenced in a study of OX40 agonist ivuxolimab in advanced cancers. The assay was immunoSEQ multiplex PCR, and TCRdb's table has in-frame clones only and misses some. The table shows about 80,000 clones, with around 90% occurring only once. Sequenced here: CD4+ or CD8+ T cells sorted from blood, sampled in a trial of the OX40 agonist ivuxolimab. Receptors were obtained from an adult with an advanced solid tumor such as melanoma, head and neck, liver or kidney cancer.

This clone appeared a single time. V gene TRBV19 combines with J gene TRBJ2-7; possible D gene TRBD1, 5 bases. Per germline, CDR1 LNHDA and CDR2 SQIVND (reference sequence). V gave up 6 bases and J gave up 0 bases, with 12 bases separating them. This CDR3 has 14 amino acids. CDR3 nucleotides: TGTGCCAGTAGGAAAGACAGTTCCTCCTACGAGCAGTACTTC. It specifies CASRKDSSSYEQYF.

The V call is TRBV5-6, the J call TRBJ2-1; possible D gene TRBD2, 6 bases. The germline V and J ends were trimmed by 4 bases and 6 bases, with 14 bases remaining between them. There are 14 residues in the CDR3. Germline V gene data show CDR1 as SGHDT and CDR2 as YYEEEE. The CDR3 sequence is CASSAPLAFNEQFF. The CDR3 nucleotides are TGTGCCAGCAGCGCCCCACTAGCCTTCAATGAGCAGTTCTTC.

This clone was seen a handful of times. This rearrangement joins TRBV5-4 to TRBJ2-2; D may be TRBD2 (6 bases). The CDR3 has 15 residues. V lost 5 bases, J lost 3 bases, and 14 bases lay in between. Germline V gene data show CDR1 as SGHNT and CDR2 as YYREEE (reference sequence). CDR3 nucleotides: TGTGCCAGCAGGCCCGGGGGATCGCACACCGGGGAGCTGTTTTTT. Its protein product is CASRPGGSHTGELFF.

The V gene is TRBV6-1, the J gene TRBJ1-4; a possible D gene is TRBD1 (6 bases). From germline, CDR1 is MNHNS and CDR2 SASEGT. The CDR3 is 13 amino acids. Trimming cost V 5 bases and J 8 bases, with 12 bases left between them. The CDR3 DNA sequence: TGTGCCAGCAGTTTAACAGGGATGGAAAAACTGTTTTTT. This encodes CASSLTGMEKLFF.

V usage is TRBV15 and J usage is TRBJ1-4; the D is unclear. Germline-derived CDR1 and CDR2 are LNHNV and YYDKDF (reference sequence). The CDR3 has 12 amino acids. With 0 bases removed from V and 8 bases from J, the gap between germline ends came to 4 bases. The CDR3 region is CATSRESEKLFF. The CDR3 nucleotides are TGTGCCACCAGCAGAGAGTCCGAAAAACTGTTTTTT.

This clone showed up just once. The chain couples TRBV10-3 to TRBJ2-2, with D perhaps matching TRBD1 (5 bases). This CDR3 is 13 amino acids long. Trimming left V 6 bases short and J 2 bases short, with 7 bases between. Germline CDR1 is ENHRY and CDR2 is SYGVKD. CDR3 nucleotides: TGTGCCATCAGGGACACCAACACCGGGGAGCTGTTTTTT. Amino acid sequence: CAIRDTNTGELFF.

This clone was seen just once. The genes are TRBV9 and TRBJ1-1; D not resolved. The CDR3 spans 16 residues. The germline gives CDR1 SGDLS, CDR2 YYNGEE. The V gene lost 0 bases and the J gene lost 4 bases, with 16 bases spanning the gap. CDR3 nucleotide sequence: TGTGCCAGCAGCGTAGAGGCGAGGCCCGAAGTCACTGAAGCTTTCTTT. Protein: CASSVEARPEVTEAFF.

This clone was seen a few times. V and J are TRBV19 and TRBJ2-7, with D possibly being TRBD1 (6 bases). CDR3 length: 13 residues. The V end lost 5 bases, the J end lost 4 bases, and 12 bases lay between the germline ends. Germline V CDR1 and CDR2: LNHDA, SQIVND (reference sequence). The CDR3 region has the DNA TGTGCCAGTAGTCCACAGGGTACGTACGAGCAGTACTTC. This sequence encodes CASSPQGTYEQYF.

The CDR3 DNA follows: TGTGCCAGCAGTTACTCCACCACGGGGGGCGAGCAGTACTTC. Its protein is CASSYSTTGGEQYF. V gene TRBV6-6 combines with J gene TRBJ2-7; TRBD2 matches 7 bases. This CDR3 contains 14 residues. Germline CDR1 MNHNY, CDR2 SVGAGI (reference sequence). The V and J ends lost 0 bases and 6 bases, in that order; junction bases with no gene match: 5.

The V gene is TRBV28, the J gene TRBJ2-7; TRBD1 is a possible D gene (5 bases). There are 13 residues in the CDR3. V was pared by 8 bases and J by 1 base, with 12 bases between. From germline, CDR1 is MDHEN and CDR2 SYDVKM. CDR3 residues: CASRTTGSYEQYF. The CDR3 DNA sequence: TGTGCCAGCCGAACCACAGGATCCTACGAGCAGTACTTC.

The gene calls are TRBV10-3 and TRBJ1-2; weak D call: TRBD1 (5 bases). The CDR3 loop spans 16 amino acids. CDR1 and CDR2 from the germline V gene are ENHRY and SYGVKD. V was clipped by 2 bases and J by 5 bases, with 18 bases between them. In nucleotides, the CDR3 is TGTGCCATCAGTGAGGGGATCGGGGGTGGTAGTTATGGCTACACCTTC. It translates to CAISEGIGGGSYGYTF.

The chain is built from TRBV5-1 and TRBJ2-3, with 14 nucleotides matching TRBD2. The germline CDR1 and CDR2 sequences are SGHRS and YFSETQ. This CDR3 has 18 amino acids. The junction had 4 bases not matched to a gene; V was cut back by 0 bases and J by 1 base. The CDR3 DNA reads TGCGCCAGCAGCTTGGTGGGACTAGCGGGAGTTGGCACAGATACGCAGTATTTT. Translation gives CASSLVGLAGVGTDTQYF.

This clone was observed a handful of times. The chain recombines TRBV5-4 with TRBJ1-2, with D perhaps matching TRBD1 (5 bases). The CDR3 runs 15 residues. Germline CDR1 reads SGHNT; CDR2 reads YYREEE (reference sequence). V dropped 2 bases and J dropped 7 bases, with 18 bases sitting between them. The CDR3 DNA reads TGTGCCAGCAGCTTCAACATGGACACCTCCGGTGGCTACACCTTC. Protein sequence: CASSFNMDTSGGYTF. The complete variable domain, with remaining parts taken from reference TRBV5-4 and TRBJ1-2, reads ETGVTQSPTHLIKTRGQQVTLRCSSQSGHNTVSWYQQALGQGPQFIFQYYREEENGRGNFPPRFSGLQFPNYSSELNVNALELDDSALYLCASSFNMDTSGGYTFGSGTRLTVV.

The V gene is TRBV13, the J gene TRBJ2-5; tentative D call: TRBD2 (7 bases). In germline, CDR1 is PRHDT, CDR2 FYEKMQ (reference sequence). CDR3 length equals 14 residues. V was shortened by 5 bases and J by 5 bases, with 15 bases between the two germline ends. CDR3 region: CASSPRGGRETQYF. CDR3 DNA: TGTGCCAGCAGCCCCCGCGGGGGCAGGGAGACCCAGTACTTC.

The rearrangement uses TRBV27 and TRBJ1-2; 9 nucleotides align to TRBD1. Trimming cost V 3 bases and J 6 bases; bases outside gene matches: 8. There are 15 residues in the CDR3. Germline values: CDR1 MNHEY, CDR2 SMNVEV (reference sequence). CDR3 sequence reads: CASSFGDRGSNGYTF. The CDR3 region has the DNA TGTGCCAGCAGTTTCGGAGACAGGGGGTCTAATGGCTACACCTTC.

This chain's CDR3 is CASSSGQSTDTQYF. In nucleotides, the CDR3 is TGCGCCAGCAGCTCGGGACAGAGCACAGATACGCAGTATTTT. The J gene is TRBJ2-3, the V gene TRBV5-1, with 7 bases lining up with TRBD1. CDR3 length: 14 residues. The trim removed 3 bases at V and 0 bases at J, leaving 1 base unmatched. CDR1 and CDR2 from the germline V gene are SGHRS and YFSETQ.

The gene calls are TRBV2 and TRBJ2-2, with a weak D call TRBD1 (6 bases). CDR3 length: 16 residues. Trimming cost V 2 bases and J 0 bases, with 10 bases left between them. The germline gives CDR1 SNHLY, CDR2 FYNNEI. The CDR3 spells CASSEIGTPNTGELFF. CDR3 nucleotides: TGTGCCAGCAGTGAAATTGGGACACCGAACACCGGGGAGCTGTTTTTT.

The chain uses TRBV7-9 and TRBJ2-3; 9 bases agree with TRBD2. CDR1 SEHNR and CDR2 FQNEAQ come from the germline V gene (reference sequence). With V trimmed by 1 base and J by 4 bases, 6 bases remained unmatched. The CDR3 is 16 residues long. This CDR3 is CASSLDLAGGPDTQYF. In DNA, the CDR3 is TGTGCCAGCAGCTTAGACCTGGCGGGAGGGCCAGATACGCAGTATTTT.

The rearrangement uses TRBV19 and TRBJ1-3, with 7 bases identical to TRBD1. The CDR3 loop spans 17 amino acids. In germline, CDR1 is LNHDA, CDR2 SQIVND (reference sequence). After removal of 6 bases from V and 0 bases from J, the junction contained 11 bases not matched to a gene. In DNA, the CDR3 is TGTGCCAGTAGGAGAGGGGGCTATGATCTCTCTGGAAACACCATATATTTT. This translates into CASRRGGYDLSGNTIYF.

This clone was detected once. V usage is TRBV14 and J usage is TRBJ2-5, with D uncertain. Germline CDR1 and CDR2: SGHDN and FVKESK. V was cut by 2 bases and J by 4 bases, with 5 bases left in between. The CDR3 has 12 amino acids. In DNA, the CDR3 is TGTGCCAGCAGCCAACTCGCAGAGACCCAGTACTTC. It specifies CASSQLAETQYF.

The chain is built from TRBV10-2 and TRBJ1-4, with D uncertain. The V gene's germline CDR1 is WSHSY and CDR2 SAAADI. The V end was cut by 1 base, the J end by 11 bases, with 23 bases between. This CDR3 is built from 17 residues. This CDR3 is CASSEWQAGGSAAKLFF. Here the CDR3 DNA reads TGCGCCAGCAGTGAGTGGCAGGCAGGAGGATCGGCGGCGAAACTGTTTTTT.